A single sample gave rise to the 3 T cell receptor beta chains below, sequenced in a study of CD8 T cells in ankylosing spondylitis. From the 5' RACE reads, TCRdb called clonotypes with MiXCR, one entry per CDR3 protein. The sample has 230,000 or so distinct CDR3 sequences, 18% seen once. Sequenced material: blood, either unsorted or a sorted T cell fraction (not recorded which). These receptors originate from a male donor with ankylosing spondylitis or in good health (not recorded which).

Ten or more counts support this clonotype. The chain carries TRBV9 and TRBJ2-5; TRBD1 aligns across 7 bases. The trim removed 0 bases at V and 4 bases at J, leaving 0 bases unmatched. This CDR3 contains 13 residues. Germline V CDR1 and CDR2: SGDLS, YYNGEE. In DNA, the CDR3 is TGTGCCAGCAGCGTAGACAGGGGAGAGACCCAGTACTTC. Translating it yields CASSVDRGETQYF.

This clonotype has a count of ten or more. The rearrangement joins TRBV4-1 to TRBJ1-5; 8 bases are a match to TRBD1. Losses at the gene ends were 3 bases for V and 4 bases for J; bases not matched to a gene: 2. Germline values: CDR1 MGHRA, CDR2 YSYEKL. The CDR3 totals 14 residues. For the CDR3, the DNA is TGCGCCAGCAGCCAGGGACAGGAGAATCAGCCCCAGCATTTT. It specifies CASSQGQENQPQHF.

This clonotype has only a few counts. The V gene is TRBV10-3, the J gene TRBJ1-1; no firm D call. The CDR3 has 14 amino acids. Trimming cost V 4 bases and J 8 bases, with 17 bases left between them. Germline loops: CDR1 ENHRY, CDR2 SYGVKD. Here the CDR3 reads CAISGAPGNMEAFF. Written as DNA, the CDR3 is TGTGCCATCAGTGGGGCCCCAGGTAACATGGAAGCTTTCTTT.